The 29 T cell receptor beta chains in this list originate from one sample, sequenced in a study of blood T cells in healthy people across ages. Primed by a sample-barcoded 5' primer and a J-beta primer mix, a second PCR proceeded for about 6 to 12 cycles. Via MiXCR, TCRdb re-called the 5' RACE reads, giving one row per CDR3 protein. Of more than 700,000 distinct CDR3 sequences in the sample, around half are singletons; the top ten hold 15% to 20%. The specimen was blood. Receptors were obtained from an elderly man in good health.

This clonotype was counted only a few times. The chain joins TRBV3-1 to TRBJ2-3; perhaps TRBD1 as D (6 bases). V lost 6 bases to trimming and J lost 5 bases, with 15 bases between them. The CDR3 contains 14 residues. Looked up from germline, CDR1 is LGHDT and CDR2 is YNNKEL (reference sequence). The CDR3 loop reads CASSRAQGKDTQYF. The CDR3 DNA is TGTGCCAGCAGTCGCGCACAGGGAAAAGATACGCAGTATTTT.

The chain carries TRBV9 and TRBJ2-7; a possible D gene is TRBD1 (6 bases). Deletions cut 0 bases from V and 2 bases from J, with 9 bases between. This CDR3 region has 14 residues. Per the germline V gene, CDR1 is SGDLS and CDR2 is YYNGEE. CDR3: CASSVEGTPYEQYF. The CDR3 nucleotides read TGTGCCAGCAGCGTAGAGGGGACACCCTACGAGCAGTACTTC.

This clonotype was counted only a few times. The CDR3, as DNA: TGTGCCAGCAGCTTGAGTCCAGGAGCGGAGACCCAGTACTTC. It yields the protein CASSLSPGAETQYF. The gene calls are TRBV11-3 and TRBJ2-5; D gene ambiguous. The CDR3 is 14 amino acids. V was cut by 3 bases and J by 5 bases, with 13 bases left in between. Germline V gene data show CDR1 as SGHNT and CDR2 as YENEEA.

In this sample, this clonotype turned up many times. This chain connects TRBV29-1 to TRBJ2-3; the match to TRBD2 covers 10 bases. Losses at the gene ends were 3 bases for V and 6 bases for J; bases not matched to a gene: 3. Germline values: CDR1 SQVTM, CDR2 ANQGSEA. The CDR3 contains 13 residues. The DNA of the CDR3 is TGCAGCGTTGACGGTAGCGGGAGGGATACGCAGTATTTT. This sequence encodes CSVDGSGRDTQYF.

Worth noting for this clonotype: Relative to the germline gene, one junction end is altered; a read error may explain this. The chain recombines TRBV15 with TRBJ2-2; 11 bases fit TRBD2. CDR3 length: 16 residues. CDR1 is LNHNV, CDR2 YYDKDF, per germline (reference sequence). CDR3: CTTSQGTSGNTGELFF. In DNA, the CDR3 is TGTACCACCAGCCAAGGGACTAGCGGGAACACCGGGGAGCTGTTTTTT.

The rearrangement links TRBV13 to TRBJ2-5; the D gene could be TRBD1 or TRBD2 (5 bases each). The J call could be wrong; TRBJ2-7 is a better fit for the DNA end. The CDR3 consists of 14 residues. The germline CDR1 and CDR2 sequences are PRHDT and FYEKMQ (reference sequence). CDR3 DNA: TGTGCCAGCAGCCCGCGGGTCAAGGGGAACGAGCAGTACTTC. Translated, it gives CASSPRVKGNEQYF.

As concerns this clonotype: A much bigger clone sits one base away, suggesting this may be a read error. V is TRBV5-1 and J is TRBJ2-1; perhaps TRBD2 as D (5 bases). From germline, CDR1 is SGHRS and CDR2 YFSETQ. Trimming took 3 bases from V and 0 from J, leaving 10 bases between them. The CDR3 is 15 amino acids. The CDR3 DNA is TGCGCCAGCAGCTCCGGGGTGGGCTCCTACAATGAGCAGTTCTTC. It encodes CASSSGVGSYNEQFF.

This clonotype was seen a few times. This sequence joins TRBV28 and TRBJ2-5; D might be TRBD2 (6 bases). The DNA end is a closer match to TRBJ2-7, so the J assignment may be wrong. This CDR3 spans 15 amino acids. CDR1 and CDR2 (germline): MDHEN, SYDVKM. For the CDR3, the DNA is TGTGCCAGCAGTTTAGGGACTGGAGCGGGTCACGAGCAGTACTTC. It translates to CASSLGTGAGHEQYF.

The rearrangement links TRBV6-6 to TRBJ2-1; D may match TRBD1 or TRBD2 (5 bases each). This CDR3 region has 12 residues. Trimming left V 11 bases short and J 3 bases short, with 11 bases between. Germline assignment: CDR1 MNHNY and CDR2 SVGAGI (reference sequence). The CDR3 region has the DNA TGTGCCGGAAAGGGGAGCTACAATGAGCAGTTCTTC. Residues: CAGKGSYNEQFF.

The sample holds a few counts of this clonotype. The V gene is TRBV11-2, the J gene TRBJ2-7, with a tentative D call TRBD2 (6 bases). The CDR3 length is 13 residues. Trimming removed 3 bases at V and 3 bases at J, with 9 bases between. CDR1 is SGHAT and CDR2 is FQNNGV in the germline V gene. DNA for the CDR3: TGTGCCAGCAGCTTTTCGGGGGTCTACGAGCAGTACTTC. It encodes CASSFSGVYEQYF.

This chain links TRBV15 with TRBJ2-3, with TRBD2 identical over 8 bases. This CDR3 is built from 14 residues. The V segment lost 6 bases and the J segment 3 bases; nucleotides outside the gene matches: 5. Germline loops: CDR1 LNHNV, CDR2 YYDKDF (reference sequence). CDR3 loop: CATRLAGLTDTQYF. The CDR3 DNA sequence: TGTGCCACCAGGTTAGCGGGGTTAACAGATACGCAGTATTTT.

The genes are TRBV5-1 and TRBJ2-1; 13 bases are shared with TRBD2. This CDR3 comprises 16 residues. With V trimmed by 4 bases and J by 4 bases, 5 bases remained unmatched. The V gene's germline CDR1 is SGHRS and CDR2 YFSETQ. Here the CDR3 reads CASSPWTSGGYNEQFF. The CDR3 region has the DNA TGCGCCAGCAGCCCGTGGACTAGCGGGGGTTACAATGAGCAGTTCTTC.

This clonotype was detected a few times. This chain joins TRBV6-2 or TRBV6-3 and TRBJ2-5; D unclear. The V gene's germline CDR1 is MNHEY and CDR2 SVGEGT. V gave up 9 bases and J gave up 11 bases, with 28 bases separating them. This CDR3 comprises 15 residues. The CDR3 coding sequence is TGTGCCAGTCGGTCCGCAGGTTCCTCAGAGCCCAAGCAGTACTTC. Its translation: CASRSAGSSEPKQYF.

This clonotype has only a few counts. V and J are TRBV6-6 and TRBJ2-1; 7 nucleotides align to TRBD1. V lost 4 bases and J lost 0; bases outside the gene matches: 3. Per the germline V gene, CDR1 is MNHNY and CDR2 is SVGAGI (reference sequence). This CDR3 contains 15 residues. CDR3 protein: CASSWTGVSYNEQFF. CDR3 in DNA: TGTGCCAGCAGTTGGACAGGTGTCTCCTACAATGAGCAGTTCTTC.

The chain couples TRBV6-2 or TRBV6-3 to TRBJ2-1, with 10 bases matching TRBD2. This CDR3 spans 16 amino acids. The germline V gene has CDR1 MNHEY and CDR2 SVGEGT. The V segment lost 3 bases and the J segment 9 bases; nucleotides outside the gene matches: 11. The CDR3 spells CASSYRLAGAEGEQFF. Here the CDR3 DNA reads TGTGCCAGCAGTTATCGGCTAGCGGGAGCTGAAGGTGAGCAGTTCTTC.

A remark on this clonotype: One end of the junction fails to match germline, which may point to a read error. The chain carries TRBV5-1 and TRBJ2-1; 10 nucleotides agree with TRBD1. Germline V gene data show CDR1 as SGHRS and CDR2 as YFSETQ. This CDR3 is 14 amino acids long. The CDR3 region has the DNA TGTGCCAGCAGTGTGGACAGGGGGAACAATGAGCAGTTCTTC. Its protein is CASSVDRGNNEQFF.

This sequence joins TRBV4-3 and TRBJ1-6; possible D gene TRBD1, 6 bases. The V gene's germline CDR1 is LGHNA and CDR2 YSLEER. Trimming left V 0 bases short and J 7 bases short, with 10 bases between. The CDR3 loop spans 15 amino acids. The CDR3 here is CASSQERTENSPLHF. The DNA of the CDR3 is TGCGCCAGCAGCCAAGAAAGGACAGAGAATTCACCCCTCCACTTT.

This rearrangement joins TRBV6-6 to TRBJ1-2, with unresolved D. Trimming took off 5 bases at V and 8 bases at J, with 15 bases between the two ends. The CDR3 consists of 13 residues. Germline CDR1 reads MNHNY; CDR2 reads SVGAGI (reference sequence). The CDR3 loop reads CASSAGITSGYTF. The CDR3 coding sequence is TGTGCCAGCAGTGCTGGTATCACAAGCGGCTACACCTTC.

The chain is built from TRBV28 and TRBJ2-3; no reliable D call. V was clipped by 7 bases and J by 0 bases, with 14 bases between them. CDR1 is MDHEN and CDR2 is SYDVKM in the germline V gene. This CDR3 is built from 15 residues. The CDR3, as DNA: TGTGCCAGCACAAAACGGGTCGGGAGCACAGATACGCAGTATTTT. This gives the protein CASTKRVGSTDTQYF.

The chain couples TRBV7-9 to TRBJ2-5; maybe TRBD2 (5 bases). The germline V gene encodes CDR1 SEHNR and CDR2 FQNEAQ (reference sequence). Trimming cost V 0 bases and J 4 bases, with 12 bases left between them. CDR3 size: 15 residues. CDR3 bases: TGTGCCAGCAGCTTAGCCGGGAACCGGGGAGAGACCCAGTACTTC. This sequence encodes CASSLAGNRGETQYF.

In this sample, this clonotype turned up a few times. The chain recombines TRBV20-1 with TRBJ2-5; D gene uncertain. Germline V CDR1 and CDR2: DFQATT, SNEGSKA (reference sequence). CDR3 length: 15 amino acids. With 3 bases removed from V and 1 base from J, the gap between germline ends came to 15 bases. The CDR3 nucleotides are TGCAGTGCTAGCTCGGTCGTTGCGGTCCAAGAGACCCAGTACTTC. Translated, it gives CSASSVVAVQETQYF.

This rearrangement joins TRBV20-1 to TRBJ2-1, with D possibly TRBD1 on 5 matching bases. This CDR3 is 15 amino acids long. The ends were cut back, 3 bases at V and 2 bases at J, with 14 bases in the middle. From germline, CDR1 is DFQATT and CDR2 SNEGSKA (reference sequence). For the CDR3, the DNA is TGCAGTGCTAGGAAGACAGAGAGTCCCTACAATGAGCAGTTCTTC. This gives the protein CSARKTESPYNEQFF.

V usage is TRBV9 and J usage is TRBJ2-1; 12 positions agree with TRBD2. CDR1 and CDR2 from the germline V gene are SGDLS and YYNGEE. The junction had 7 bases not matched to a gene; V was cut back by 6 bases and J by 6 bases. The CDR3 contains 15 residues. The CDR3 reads CASTRTSGKVNEQFF. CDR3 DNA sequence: TGTGCCAGCACCAGGACTAGCGGGAAGGTCAATGAGCAGTTCTTC.

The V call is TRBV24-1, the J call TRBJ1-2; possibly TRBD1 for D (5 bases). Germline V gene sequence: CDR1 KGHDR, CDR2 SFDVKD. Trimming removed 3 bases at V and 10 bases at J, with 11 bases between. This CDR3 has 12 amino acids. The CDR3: CATSDLGVIYTF. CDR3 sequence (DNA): TGTGCCACCAGTGATCTGGGGGTGATCTACACCTTC.

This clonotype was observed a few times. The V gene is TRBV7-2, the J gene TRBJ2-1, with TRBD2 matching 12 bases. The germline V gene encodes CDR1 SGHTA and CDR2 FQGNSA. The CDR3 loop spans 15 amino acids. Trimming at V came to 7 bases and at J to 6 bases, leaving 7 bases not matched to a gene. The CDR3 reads CASIQGLAGINEQFF. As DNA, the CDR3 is TGTGCCAGCATCCAAGGACTAGCGGGGATCAATGAGCAGTTCTTC.

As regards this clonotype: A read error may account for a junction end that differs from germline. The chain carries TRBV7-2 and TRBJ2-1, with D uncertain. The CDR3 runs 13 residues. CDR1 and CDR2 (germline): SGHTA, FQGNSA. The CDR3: CAGSTGPLNEQFF. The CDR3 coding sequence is TGTGCCGGCAGCACCGGGCCTCTGAATGAGCAGTTCTTC.

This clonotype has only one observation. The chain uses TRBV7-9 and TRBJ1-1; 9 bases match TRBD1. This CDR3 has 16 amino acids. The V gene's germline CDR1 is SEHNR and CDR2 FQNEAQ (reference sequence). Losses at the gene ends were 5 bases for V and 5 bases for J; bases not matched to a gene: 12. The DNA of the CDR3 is TGTGCCAGCAGCAGAACAGGGGGCTTTATGAGAACTGAAGCTTTCTTT. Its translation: CASSRTGGFMRTEAFF.

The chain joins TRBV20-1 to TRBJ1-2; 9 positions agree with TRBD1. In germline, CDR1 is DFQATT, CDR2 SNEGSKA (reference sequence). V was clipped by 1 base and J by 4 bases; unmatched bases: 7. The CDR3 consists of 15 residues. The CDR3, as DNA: TGCAGTGCTAGAGCCCCGGACAGGGGATTCTATGGCTACACCTTC. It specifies CSARAPDRGFYGYTF.

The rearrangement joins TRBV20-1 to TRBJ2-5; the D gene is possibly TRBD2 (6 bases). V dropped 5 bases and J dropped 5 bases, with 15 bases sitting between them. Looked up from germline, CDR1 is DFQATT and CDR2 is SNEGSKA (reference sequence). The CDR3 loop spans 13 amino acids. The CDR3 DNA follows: TGCAGTGCTGGGGTAATAGCGGTCGAGACCCAGTACTTC. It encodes CSAGVIAVETQYF.